The rows below give T cell receptor beta chains drawn from one sample of a study of T cell responses to AZD1222 COVID-19 vaccine. The assay was immunoSEQ multiplex PCR, and TCRdb's table has in-frame clones only and misses some. The sample lists roughly 150,000 clones, just under 95% seen once, with about 1.6% in the top ten. The sample consisted of peripheral blood, taken on day 0 of AZD1222 vaccination. Receptors were obtained from an adult in good health. Both conserved end residues are part of each CDR3. Each record gives: V gene, D gene, clone size, J gene, CDR3 DNA, CDR3 protein. D genes are given only for firm matches. The size field is filled for only some rows; it gives once, few, many or a size class.

>TRBV7-9|NA|NA|TRBJ1-2
TGTGCCAGCAGCTCCCCTAACTATGGCTACACCTTC
CASSSPNYGYTF
>TRBV5-1|TRBD2|NA|TRBJ2-7
TGCGCCAGCAGCTATTCACTAGCGGGGGATCACGGGCAGTACTTC
CASSYSLAGDHGQYF
>TRBV27|TRBD1|NA|TRBJ2-7
TGTGCCAGCAGCCGACAGGGAATCTCCTACGAGCAGTACTTC
CASSRQGISYEQYF
>TRBV5-8|NA|NA|TRBJ1-2
TGTGCCAGCAGCTTTTGGGGGGCCAACTATGGCTACACCTTC
CASSFWGANYGYTF
>TRBV6-5|TRBD1|NA|TRBJ1-2
TGTGCCAGCAGGCCGACCGGGACAGGGGAAGGTGGCTACACCTTC
CASRPTGTGEGGYTF
>TRBV6-5|NA|few|TRBJ1-1
TGTGCCAGCAGGGCCCTCTGGGGAGCGAACACTGAAGCTTTCTTT
CASRALWGANTEAFF
>TRBV15|NA|NA|TRBJ2-1
TGTGCCACCAGCAGAGCCTCGAGCAATGAGCAGTTCTTC
CATSRASSNEQFF
>TRBV19|NA|NA|TRBJ1-2
TGTGCCAGTAATCAGCGTCCCCCTAACTATGGCTACACCTTC
CASNQRPPNYGYTF
>TRBV6-5|TRBD1|NA|TRBJ1-3
TGTGCCAGCAGTTACGTGACAGGGGCTGGAAACACCATATATTTT
CASSYVTGAGNTIYF
>TRBV6-5|TRBD1|few|TRBJ1-3
TGTGCCAGCAGTTACTCCAGGGGGCTCGGAAACACCATATATTTT
CASSYSRGLGNTIYF
>TRBV29-1|TRBD1|NA|TRBJ1-3
TGCAGCGTCTTTTGGACAGGGATCAACACCATATATTTT
CSVFWTGINTIYF
>TRBV3-1/TRBV3-2|NA|NA|TRBJ1-2
TGTGCCAGCAGCCGAGTCTCGGGGAACTATGGCTACACCTTC
CASSRVSGNYGYTF
>TRBV19|TRBD1|NA|TRBJ2-7
TGTGCCAGTAGTATCGGGACAGGCGCCCCCTACGAGCAGTACTTC
CASSIGTGAPYEQYF
>TRBV4-3|NA|NA|TRBJ2-7
TGCGCCAGCAGCCAAGTAATCGGGGCTTCCTACGAGCAGTACTTC
CASSQVIGASYEQYF
>TRBV7-8|TRBD1|NA|TRBJ1-2
TGTGCCAGCAGCTTATATGGGGACAGGGTTTATGGCTACACCTTC
CASSLYGDRVYGYTF
>TRBV5-6|TRBD1|NA|TRBJ2-2
TGTGCCAGCAGCGATCCAGGGGGTCCCGGGGAGCTGTTTTTT
CASSDPGGPGELFF
>TRBV6-5|NA|once|TRBJ2-5
TGTGCCAGCAGTTTATACAAGGAACAAGAGACCCAGTACTTC
CASSLYKEQETQYF
>TRBV9|NA|NA|TRBJ2-5
TGTGCCAGCAGCGTAGGGGTAGCCGTTAGAGGAGAGACCCAGTACTTC
CASSVGVAVRGETQYF
>TRBV19|TRBD1|few|TRBJ2-2
TGTGCCAGTAGTAGAACAGGGGGCTTGAACACCGGGGAGCTGTTTTTT
CASSRTGGLNTGELFF
>TRBV18|NA|NA|TRBJ2-2
TGTGCCAGCTCACCGGACAACTCGAACACCGGGGAGCTGTTTTTT
CASSPDNSNTGELFF
>TRBV2|TRBD1|NA|TRBJ1-4
TGTGCCAGCAGTGTGCCCCGACAGGGGCCAACTAATGAAAAACTGTTTTTT
CASSVPRQGPTNEKLFF
>TRBV6-2/TRBV6-3|NA|NA|TRBJ2-7
TGTGCCAGCAGCCTGTGGGACGGGAACTACGAGCAGTACTTC
CASSLWDGNYEQYF
>TRBV7-8|NA|NA|TRBJ1-2
TGTGCCAGCAGCTCGGACAGACGTTATGGCTACACCTTC
CASSSDRRYGYTF
>TRBV6-6|NA|NA|TRBJ2-7
TGTGCCAGCAGGCCGTCGGAGGGCGAGCAGTACTTC
CASRPSEGEQYF
>TRBV21-1|NA|once|TRBJ1-1
TGTGCCAGCAGCAAAGGTGTCAGGGACAACACTGAAGCTTTCTTT
CASSKGVRDNTEAFF
>TRBV7-9|NA|NA|TRBJ1-4
TGTGCCATCGAGCCCGGGGGGCAGGCCAATGAAAAACTGTTTTTT
CAIEPGGQANEKLFF
>TRBV4-1|NA|NA|TRBJ2-7
TGCGCCAGCAGCCAAGAAGGAGGGCAGGGAACCTACGAGCAGTACTTC
CASSQEGGQGTYEQYF
>TRBV19|TRBD1|once|TRBJ2-7
TGTGCCAGTACGGGACAGGGGGCGGACGAGCAGTACTTC
CASTGQGADEQYF
>TRBV7-8|NA|NA|TRBJ1-2
TGTGCCAGCAGCTCCCTCATCCAGGGAGGGTACTATGGCTACACCTTC
CASSSLIQGGYYGYTF
>TRBV18|TRBD1|NA|TRBJ1-4
TGTGCCAGCTCCCGGGACAGGGTAGATGAAAAACTGTTTTTT
CASSRDRVDEKLFF
>TRBV19|TRBD1|NA|TRBJ1-1
TGTGCCAGTAGGGACAGGATAAACACTGAAGCTTTCTTT
CASRDRINTEAFF
>TRBV7-2|TRBD1|once|TRBJ2-1
TGTGCCAGCAGCTTCTACCGGGACAGGGGACATGAGCAGTTCTTC
CASSFYRDRGHEQFF
>TRBV6-6|NA|NA|TRBJ2-2
TGTGCCAGCAGACCTGACACCGGGGAGCTGTTTTTT
CASRPDTGELFF
>TRBV6-5|TRBD1|NA|TRBJ2-1
TGTGCCAGCAGCTCCGGGACAGGGACGTATGAGCAGTTCTTC
CASSSGTGTYEQFF
>TRBV7-7|NA|NA|TRBJ2-1
TGTGCTAGCAGCTTAGAGGGGGTGAACAATGAGCAGTTCTTC
CASSLEGVNNEQFF
>TRBV29-1|NA|once|TRBJ1-1
TGCAGCGTCGAACAGGGAACTGAAGCTTTCTTT
CSVEQGTEAFF
>TRBV18|TRBD2|NA|TRBJ2-1
TGTGCCAGCTCACCGAGGCTTTCGAGCGGGGGGGCGATTGACAATGAGCAGTTCTTC
CASSPRLSSGGAIDNEQFF
>TRBV11-3|TRBD1|once|TRBJ2-3
TGTGCCAGCAGCTTAGGTGGGACAGCCACAGATACGCAGTATTTT
CASSLGGTATDTQYF
>TRBV11-2|NA|NA|TRBJ2-7
TGTGCCAGCAGCTTCCGACAGTCTTCTGGGGAGCAGTACTTC
CASSFRQSSGEQYF
>TRBV15|TRBD2|NA|TRBJ2-1
TGTGCCACCAGCACCTCCCTAGCGGGAGGGTTCTACAATGAGCAGTTCTTC
CATSTSLAGGFYNEQFF
>TRBV5-4|TRBD1|NA|TRBJ1-1
TGTGCCAGCAGCCAATCTCCAGGGGGCAGACGGAACACTGAAGCTTTCTTT
CASSQSPGGRRNTEAFF
>TRBV9|NA|NA|TRBJ1-6
TGTGCCAGCAGTTCCACGGGGGCGAGCTCCTATAATTCACCCCTCCACTTT
CASSSTGASSYNSPLHF
>TRBV28|NA|once|TRBJ2-1
TGTGCCAGCAGTTTTGGAATACGACAGACCGTTTACAATGAGCAGTTCTTC
CASSFGIRQTVYNEQFF
>TRBV7-2|NA|NA|TRBJ2-3
TGTGCCAGCAGCCGTCCGAGGGGGGGGACAGATACGCAGTATTTT
CASSRPRGGTDTQYF
>TRBV7-9|TRBD2|few|TRBJ2-5
TGTGCCAGCAGCTTCCCGACTAGCGGAGAAGAGACCCAGTACTTC
CASSFPTSGEETQYF
>TRBV30|NA|NA|TRBJ1-1
TGTATGGTTGGGGGCCGTTCTTATACGAACGGTGAAGCTTTCTTT
CMVGGRSYTNGEAFF
>TRBV2|NA|NA|TRBJ1-2
TGTGCCAGCCGATGGGACGGAAATAACTATGGCTACACCTTC
CASRWDGNNYGYTF
>TRBV10-2|NA|NA|TRBJ1-5
TGCGCCAGTGGGGCAGAAAATAGCAATCAGCCCCAGCATTTT
CASGAENSNQPQHF
>TRBV5-1|TRBD2|NA|TRBJ2-1
TGCGCCAGCAGCTTCTCCCCTAGCGGGAGGGCCCTCTACAATGAGCAGTTCTTC
CASSFSPSGRALYNEQFF
>TRBV10-3|TRBD2|NA|TRBJ2-1
TGTGCCATCAGTGCCTGGGGGACTAGCGGGAGCGGAAATGAGCAGTTCTTC
CAISAWGTSGSGNEQFF